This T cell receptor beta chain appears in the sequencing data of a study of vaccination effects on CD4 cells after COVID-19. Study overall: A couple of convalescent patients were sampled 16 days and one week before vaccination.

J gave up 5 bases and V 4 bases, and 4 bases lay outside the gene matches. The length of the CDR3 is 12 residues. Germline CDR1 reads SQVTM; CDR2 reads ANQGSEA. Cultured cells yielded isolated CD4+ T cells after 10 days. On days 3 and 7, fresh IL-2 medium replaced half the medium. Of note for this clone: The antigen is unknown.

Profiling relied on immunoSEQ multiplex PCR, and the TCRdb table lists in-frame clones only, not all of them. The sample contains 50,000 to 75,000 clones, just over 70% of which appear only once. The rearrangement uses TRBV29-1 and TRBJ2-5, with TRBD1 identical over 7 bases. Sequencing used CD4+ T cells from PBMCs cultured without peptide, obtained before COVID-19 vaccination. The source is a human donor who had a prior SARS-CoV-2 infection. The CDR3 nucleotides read TGCAGCGTTGGGCAGGGACAGGAGACCCAGTACTTC. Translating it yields CSVGQGQETQYF.